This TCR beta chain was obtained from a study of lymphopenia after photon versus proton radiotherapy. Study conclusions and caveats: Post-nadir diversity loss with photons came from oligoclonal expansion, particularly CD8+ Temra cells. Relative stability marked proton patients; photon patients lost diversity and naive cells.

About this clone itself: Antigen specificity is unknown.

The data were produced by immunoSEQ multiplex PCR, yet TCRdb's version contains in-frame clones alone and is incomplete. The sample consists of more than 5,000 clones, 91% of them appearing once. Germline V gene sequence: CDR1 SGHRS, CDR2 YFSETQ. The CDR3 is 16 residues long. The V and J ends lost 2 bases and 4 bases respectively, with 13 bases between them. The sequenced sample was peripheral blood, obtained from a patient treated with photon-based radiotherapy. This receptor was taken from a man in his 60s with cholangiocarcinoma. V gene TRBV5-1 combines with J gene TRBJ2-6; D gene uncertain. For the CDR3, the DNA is TGCGCCAGCAGCTTAAATCTGGGCAACGGGGCCAACGTCCTGACTTTC. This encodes CASSLNLGNGANVLTF.